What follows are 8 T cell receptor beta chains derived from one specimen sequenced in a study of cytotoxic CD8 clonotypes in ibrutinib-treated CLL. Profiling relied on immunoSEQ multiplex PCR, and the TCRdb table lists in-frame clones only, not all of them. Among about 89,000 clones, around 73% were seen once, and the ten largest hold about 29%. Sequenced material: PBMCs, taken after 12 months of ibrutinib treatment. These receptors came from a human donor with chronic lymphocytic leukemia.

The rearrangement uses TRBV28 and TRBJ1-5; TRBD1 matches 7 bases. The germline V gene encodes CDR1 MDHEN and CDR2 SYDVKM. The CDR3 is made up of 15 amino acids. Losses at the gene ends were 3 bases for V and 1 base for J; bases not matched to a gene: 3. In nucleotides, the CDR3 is TGTGCCAGCAGTTTTCGCAGGGGGAGCAATCAGCCCCAGCATTTT. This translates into CASSFRRGSNQPQHF.

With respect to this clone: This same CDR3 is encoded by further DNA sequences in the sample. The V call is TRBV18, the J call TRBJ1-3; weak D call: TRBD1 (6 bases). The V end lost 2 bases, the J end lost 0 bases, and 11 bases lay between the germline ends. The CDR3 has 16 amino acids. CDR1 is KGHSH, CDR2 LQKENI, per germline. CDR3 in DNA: TGTGCCAGCTCACCAACAGGGCCAATCTCTGGAAACACCATATATTTT. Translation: CASSPTGPISGNTIYF.

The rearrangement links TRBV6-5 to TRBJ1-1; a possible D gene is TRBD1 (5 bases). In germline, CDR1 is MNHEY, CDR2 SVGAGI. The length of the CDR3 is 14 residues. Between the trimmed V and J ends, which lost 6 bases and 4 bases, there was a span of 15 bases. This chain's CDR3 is CASRPPGRVTEAFF. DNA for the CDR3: TGTGCCAGCAGACCTCCAGGCAGGGTCACTGAAGCTTTCTTT.

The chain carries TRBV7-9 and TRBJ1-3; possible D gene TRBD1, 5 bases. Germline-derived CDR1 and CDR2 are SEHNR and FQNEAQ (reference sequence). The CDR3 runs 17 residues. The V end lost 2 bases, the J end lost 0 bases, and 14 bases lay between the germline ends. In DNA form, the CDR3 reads TGTGCCAGCAGCTTACAGGGACCGTGGCTCTCTGGAAACACCATATATTTT. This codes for CASSLQGPWLSGNTIYF. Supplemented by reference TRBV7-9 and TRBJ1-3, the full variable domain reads DTGVSQNPRHKITKRGQNVTFRCDPISEHNRLYWYRQTLGQGPEFLTYFQNEAQLEKSRLLSDRFSAERPKGSFSTLEIQRTEQGDSAMYLCASSLQGPWLSGNTIYFGEGSWLTVV.

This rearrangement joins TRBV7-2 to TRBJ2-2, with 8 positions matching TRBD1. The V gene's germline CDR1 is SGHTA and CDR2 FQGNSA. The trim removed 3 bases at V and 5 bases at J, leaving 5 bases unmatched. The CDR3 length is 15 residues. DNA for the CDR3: TGTGCCAGCAGCTTCCGACAGGGGTTAACCGGGGAGCTGTTTTTT. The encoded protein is CASSFRQGLTGELFF.

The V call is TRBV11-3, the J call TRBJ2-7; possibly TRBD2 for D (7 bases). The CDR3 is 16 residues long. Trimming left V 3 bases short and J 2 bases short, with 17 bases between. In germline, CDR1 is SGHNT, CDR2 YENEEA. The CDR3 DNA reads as TGTGCCAGCAGCTTTATCACAGGGACTACGACCTACGAGCAGTACTTC. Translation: CASSFITGTTTYEQYF.

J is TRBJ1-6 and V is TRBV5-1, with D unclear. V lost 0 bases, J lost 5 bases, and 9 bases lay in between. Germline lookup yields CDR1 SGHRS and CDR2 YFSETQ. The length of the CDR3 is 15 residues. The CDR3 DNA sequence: TGCGCCAGCAGCTTGGGAGGGATGAATAATTCACCCCTCCACTTT. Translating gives CASSLGGMNNSPLHF.

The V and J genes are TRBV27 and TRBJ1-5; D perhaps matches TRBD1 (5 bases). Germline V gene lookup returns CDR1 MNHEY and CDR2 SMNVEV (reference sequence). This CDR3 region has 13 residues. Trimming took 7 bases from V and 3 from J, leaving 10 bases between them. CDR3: CASKGTDNQPQHF. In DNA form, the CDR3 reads TGTGCCAGCAAAGGGACGGACAATCAGCCCCAGCATTTT.